One T cell receptor (beta chain) is described in this entry. In the study's own analysis: Reference gene primer amplification in the assay estimated nucleated cell counts. Assay used: immunoSEQ multiplex PCR; TCRdb lists only in-frame clones, some missing. The V and J calls and the clone size are those of that table, but D and trimming were determined from the DNA. The repertoire consists of some 290,000 clones, with about 86% occurring once and the leading ten covering 3.6%. This entry is derived from a study of blood T cell repertoires in COVID-19. At the level of the study: The United States, Italy and Spain were the sources of the acute and convalescent COVID-19 samples. T cells, B-cell-depleted T cells, or PBMCs supplied cDNA or gDNA.

The germline V gene has CDR1 SGHVS and CDR2 FNYEAQ. V was clipped by 1 base and J by 3 bases, with 13 bases between them. The CDR3 is made up of 15 amino acids. Input material: peripheral blood. The TCR sequence derives from a man aged 18 to 30 with active or convalescent COVID-19. The J gene is TRBJ2-7, the V gene TRBV7-6; D is uncertain. The CDR3 coding sequence is TGTGCCAGCAGCTTAGGAATTGGGCAGCACTACGAGCAGTACTTC. It encodes CASSLGIGQHYEQYF. The entire variable domain, with the rest obtained from reference TRBV7-6 and TRBJ2-7, is as follows: GAGVSQSPRYKVTKRGQDVALRCDPISGHVSLYWYRQALGQGPEFLTYFNYEAQQDKSGLPNDRFSAERPEGSISTLTIQRTEQRDSAMYRCASSLGIGQHYEQYFGPGTRLTVT.